These T cell receptor beta chains were read from a single sample in a study of cytomegalovirus exposure and HLA in healthy donors. This table comes from immunoSEQ multiplex PCR, and its TCRdb copy is limited to in-frame clones, with some not included. The sample lists 100,000 to 120,000 clones, nearly 15% occurring once. Specimen: PBMCs. These receptors were collected from a female donor in good health and CMV-seronegative. Each CDR3 is given with its conserved first and last residue. Each record gives: D gene, clone size, J gene, V gene, CDR3 DNA, CDR3 protein. The D gene is left open where the match is weak. Clone size is stated in some rows and not others, as once, few, many or a class when expanded.

.,few,TRBJ1-2,TRBV6-6,TGTGCCAGCACCCGCGAGACAGCCACTTCTAACTATGGCTACACCTTC,CASTRETATSNYGYTF
TRBD1,.,TRBJ2-2,TRBV6-4,TGTGCCAGCAGCGCCGGGACAGGGGATGCCGGGGAGCTGTTTTTT,CASSAGTGDAGELFF
.,.,TRBJ2-3,TRBV7-8,TGTGCCAGCAGACGAAGGCCGGACAGATTAGGCACAGATACGCAGTATTTT,CASRRRPDRLGTDTQYF
TRBD2,.,TRBJ2-1,TRBV28,TGTGCCAGCAGTTCTGGACTAGCCCGAAATGAGCAGTTCTTC,CASSSGLARNEQFF
TRBD1,few,TRBJ2-3,TRBV6-5,TGTGCCAGCAGTTATGGGACAGTCACAGATACGCAGTATTTT,CASSYGTVTDTQYF
TRBD1,.,TRBJ1-6,TRBV30,TGTGCCTGGCTCGGGACAGAAAATTCACCCCTCCACTTT,CAWLGTENSPLHF
TRBD1,.,TRBJ1-6,TRBV7-2,TGTGCCAGCAGCCCCTCCACAGGGGGCTGGAATTCACCCCTCCACTTT,CASSPSTGGWNSPLHF
TRBD1,.,TRBJ1-5,TRBV7-2,TGTGCCAGCGCGACAACCGGGACAGGGAGTCGCAATCAGCCCCAGCATTTT,CASATTGTGSRNQPQHF
.,.,TRBJ1-2,TRBV25-1,TGTGCCAGCAGTGAAGCCGGGGGAAGTAACTATGGCTACACCTTC,CASSEAGGSNYGYTF
.,.,TRBJ1-6,TRBV18,TGTGCCAGCTCACCACTTGATTCGGGAGCCAATAATTCACCCCTCCACTTT,CASSPLDSGANNSPLHF
TRBD2,few,TRBJ2-1,TRBV19,TGTGCCAGTACCCCACGGGGGGGCGGGGTAAATGAGCAGTTCTTC,CASTPRGGGVNEQFF
.,.,TRBJ1-1,TRBV11-3,TGTGCCAGCAGCTTAGGGGGCGTGAACACTGAAGCTTTCTTT,CASSLGGVNTEAFF
TRBD1,.,TRBJ1-1,TRBV9,TGTGCCAGCAGCTTTGGGGACAGCCCGACCACTGAAGCTTTCTTT,CASSFGDSPTTEAFF
.,.,TRBJ2-1,TRBV29-1,TGCAGCGTTAGTAAGGAGAACAATGAGCAGTTCTTC,CSVSKENNEQFF
.,few,TRBJ2-7,TRBV27,TGTGCCAGCAGTTCAGGGTCTATCCAGGGGAAGCAGTACTTC,CASSSGSIQGKQYF
TRBD2,few,TRBJ2-7,TRBV9,TGTGCCAGCAGCATTAGCGGGACCTCCTACGAGCAGTACTTC,CASSISGTSYEQYF
.,.,TRBJ2-3,TRBV15,TGTGCCACCAGCAGCCCGCTGGGGCCTCAATCCGCAGATACGCAGTATTTT,CATSSPLGPQSADTQYF
TRBD2,.,TRBJ2-1,TRBV4-1,TGCGCCAGCAGCCACCTAGGGACTAGCGGGGGGGCGGCCTACAATGAGCAGTTCTTC,CASSHLGTSGGAAYNEQFF
.,.,TRBJ1-6,TRBV9,TGTGCCAGCAGCCCCAGTGCGGGACGGGGAAATTCACCCCTCCACTTT,CASSPSAGRGNSPLHF
.,.,TRBJ2-1,TRBV27,TGTGCCAGCAGTTTACTAAGCTCCTACAATGAGCAGTTCTTC,CASSLLSSYNEQFF